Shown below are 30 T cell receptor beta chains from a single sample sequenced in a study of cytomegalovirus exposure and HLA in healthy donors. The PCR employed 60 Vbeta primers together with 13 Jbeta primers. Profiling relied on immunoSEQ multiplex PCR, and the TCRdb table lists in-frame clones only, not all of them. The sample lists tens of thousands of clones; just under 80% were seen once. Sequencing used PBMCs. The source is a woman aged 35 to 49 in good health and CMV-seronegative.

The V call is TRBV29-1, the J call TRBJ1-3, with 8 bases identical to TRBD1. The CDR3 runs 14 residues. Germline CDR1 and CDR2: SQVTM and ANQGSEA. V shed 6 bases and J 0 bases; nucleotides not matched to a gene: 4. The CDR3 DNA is TGCAGCGTGGGGACAGGTTCCTCTGGAAACACCATATATTTT. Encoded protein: CSVGTGSSGNTIYF.

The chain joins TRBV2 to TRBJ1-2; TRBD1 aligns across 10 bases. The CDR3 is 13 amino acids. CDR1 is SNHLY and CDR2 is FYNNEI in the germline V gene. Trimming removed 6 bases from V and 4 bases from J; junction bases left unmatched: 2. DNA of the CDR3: TGTGCCAGCAGGGGACAGGGGATCTATGGCTACACCTTC. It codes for CASRGQGIYGYTF.

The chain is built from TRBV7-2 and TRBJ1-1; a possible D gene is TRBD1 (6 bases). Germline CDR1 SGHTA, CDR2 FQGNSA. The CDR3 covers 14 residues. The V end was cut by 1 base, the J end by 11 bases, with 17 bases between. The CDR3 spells CASSLGTGSPNAFF. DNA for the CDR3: TGTGCCAGCAGCTTAGGAACAGGGTCCCCGAACGCTTTCTTT.

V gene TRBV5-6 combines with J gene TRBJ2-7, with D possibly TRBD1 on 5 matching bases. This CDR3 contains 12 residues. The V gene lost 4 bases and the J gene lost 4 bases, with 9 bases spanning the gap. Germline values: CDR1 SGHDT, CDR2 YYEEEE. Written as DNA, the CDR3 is TGTGCCAGCAGCAAGACAGAGTACGAGCAGTACTTC. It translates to CASSKTEYEQYF. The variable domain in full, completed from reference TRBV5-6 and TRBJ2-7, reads DAGVTQSPTHLIKTRGQQVTLRCSPKSGHDTVSWYQQALGQGPQFIFQYYEEEERQRGNFPDRFSGHQFPNYSSELNVNALLLGDSALYLCASSKTEYEQYFGPGTRLTVT.

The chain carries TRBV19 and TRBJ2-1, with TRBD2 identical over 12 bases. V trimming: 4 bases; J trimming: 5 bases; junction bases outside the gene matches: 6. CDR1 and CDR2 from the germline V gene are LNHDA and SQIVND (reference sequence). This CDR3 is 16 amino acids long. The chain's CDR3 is CASSSSSGRANNEQFF. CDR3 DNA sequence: TGTGCCAGTAGTAGTTCTAGCGGGAGGGCCAACAATGAGCAGTTCTTC.

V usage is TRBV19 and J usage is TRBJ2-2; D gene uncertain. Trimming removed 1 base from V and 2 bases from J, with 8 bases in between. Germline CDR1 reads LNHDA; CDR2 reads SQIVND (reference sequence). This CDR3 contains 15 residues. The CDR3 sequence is CASSIGQANTGELFF. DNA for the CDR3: TGTGCCAGTAGTATAGGTCAGGCTAACACCGGGGAGCTGTTTTTT.

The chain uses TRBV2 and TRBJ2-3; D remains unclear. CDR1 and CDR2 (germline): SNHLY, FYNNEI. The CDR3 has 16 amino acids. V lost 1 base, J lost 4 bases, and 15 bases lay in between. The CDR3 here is CASSEDTHRSADTQYF. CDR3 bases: TGTGCCAGCAGTGAAGATACTCATCGGAGCGCAGATACGCAGTATTTT.

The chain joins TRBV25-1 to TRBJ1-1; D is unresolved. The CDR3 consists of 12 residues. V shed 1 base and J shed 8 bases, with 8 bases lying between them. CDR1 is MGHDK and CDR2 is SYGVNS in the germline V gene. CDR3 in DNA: TGTGCCAGCAGTGAATCTCCGGGGGAAGCTTTCTTT. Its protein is CASSESPGEAFF.

The CDR3 DNA reads as TGTGCCAGCTCCCACCAATCTAAAAGTTATGGCTACACCTTC. It is translated as CASSHQSKSYGYTF. The V and J genes are TRBV18 and TRBJ1-2, with D uncertain. There are 14 residues in the CDR3. Trimming shortened V by 6 bases and J by 5 bases, and 16 bases separated the two germline ends. CDR1 is KGHSH, CDR2 LQKENI, per germline.

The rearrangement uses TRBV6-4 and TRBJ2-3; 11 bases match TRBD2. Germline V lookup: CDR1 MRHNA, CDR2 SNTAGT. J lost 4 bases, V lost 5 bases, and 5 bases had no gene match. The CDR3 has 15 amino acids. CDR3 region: CASSPLAGGPDTQYF. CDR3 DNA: TGTGCCAGCAGTCCTCTAGCGGGAGGACCAGATACGCAGTATTTT.

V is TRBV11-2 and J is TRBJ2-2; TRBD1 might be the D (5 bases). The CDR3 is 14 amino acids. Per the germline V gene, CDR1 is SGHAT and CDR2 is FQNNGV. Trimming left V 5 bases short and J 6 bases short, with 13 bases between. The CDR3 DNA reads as TGTGCCAGCAGCGGGCAGGGTCTGGCCGGGGAGCTGTTTTTT. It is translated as CASSGQGLAGELFF.

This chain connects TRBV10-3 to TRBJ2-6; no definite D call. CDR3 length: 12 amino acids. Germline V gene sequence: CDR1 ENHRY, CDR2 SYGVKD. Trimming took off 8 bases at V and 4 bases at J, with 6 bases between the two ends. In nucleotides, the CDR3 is TGTGCCATCGCGCCCGGGGCCAACGTCCTGACTTTC. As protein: CAIAPGANVLTF.

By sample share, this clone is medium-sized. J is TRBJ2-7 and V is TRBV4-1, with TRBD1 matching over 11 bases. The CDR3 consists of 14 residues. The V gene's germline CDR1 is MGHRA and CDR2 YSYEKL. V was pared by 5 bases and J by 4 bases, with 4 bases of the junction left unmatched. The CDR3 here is CASSSGTGGYEQYF. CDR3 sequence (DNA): TGCGCCAGCAGCTCCGGGACAGGGGGATACGAGCAGTACTTC.

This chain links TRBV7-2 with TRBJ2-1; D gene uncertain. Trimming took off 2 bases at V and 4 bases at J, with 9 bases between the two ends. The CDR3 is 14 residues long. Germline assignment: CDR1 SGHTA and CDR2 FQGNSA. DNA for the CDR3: TGTGCCAGCAGCTTAATTGAAGCGTACAATGAGCAGTTCTTC. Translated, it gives CASSLIEAYNEQFF.

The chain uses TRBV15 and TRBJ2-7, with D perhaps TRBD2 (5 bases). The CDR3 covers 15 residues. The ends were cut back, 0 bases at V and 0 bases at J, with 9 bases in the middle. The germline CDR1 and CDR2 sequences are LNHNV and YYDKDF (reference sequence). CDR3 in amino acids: CATSRDLGSSYEQYF. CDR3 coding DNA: TGTGCCACCAGCAGAGATCTTGGGAGCTCCTACGAGCAGTACTTC.

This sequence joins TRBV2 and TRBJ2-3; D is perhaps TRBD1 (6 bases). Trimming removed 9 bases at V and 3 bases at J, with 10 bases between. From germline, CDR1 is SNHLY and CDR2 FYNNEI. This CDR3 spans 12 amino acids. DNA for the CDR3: TGTGCCAGGGGGGCGCCGACAGATACGCAGTATTTT. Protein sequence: CARGAPTDTQYF.

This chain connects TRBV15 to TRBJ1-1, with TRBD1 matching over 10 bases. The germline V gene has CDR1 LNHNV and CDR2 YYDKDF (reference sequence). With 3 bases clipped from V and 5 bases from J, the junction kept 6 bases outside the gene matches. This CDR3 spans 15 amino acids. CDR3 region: CATSSVGQGWTEAFF. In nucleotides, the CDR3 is TGTGCCACCAGCAGTGTGGGACAGGGGTGGACTGAAGCTTTCTTT.

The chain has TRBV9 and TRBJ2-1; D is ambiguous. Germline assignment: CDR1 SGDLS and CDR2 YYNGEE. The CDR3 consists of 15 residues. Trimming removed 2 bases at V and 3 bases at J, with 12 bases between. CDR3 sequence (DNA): TGTGCCAGCAGCGTCCAGGAAACCTACTACAATGAGCAGTTCTTC. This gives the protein CASSVQETYYNEQFF.

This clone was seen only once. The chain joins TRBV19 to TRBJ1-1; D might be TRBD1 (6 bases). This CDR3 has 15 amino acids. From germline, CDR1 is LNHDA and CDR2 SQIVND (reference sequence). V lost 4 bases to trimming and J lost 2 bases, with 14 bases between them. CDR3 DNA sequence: TGTGCCAGTAGTAAGCAGGGGCATCGAAACACTGAAGCTTTCTTT. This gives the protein CASSKQGHRNTEAFF. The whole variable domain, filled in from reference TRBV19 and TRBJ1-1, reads DGGITQSPKYLFRKEGQNVTLSCEQNLNHDAMYWYRQDPGQGLRLIYYSQIVNDFQKGDIAEGYSVSREKKESFPLTVTSAQKNPTAFYLCASSKQGHRNTEAFFGQGTRLTVV.

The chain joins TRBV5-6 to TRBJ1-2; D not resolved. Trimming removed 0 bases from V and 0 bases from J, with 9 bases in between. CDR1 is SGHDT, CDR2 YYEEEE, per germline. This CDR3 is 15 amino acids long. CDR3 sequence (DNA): TGTGCCAGCAGCTTGGGCCCCTTAGCTAACTATGGCTACACCTTC. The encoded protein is CASSLGPLANYGYTF.

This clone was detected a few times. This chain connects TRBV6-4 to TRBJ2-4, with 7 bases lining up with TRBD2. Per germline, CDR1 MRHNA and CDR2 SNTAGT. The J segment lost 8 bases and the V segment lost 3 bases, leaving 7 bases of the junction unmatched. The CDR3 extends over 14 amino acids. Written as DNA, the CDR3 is TGTGCCAGCAGTGAGGGGGGGGAGGTCGACATTCAGTACTTC. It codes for CASSEGGEVDIQYF.

The CDR3 coding sequence is TGTGCCAGCAGTTTAGGGACTAGCGGGAGTAGAGAGACCCAGTACTTC. Translation gives CASSLGTSGSRETQYF. V usage is TRBV27 and J usage is TRBJ2-5; 14 bases are shared with TRBD2. V lost 2 bases and J lost 4; bases outside the gene matches: 3. This CDR3 has 16 residues. Germline V gene data show CDR1 as MNHEY and CDR2 as SMNVEV (reference sequence).

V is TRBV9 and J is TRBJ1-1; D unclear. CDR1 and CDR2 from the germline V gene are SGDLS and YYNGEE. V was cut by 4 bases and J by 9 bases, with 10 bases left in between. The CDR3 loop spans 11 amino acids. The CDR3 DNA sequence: TGTGCCAGCAGCCCCCAGGTTAAAGCTTTCTTT. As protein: CASSPQVKAFF.

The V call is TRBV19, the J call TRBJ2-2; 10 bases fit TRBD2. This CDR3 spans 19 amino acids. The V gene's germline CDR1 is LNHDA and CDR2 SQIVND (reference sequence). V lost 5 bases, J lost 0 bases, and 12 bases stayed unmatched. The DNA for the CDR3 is TGTGCCAGTAGTTCCTCACTCCTAGGACTAGCGGCGAACACCGGGGAGCTGTTTTTT. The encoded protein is CASSSSLLGLAANTGELFF.

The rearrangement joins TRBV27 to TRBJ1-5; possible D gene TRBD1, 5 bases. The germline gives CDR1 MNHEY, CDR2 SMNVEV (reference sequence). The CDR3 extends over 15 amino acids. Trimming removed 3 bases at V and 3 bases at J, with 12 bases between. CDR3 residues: CASSFLSGNNQPQHF. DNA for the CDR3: TGTGCCAGCAGTTTTCTCTCAGGGAACAATCAGCCCCAGCATTTT.

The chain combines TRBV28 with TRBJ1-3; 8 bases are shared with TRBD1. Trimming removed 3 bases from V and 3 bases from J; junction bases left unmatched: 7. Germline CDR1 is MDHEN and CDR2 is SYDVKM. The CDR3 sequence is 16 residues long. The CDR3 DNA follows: TGTGCCAGCAGTTTGGCAGGGGGCGCCGGTGGAAACACCATATATTTT. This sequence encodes CASSLAGGAGGNTIYF. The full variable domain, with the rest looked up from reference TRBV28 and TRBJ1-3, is DVKVTQSSRYLVKRTGEKVFLECVQDMDHENMFWYRQDPGLGLRLIYFSYDVKMKEKGDIPEGYSVSREKKERFSLILESASTNQTSMYLCASSLAGGAGGNTIYFGEGSWLTVV.

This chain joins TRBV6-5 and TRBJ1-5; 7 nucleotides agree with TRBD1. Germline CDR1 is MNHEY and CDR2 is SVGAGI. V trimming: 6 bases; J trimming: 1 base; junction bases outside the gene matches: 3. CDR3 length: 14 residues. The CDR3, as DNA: TGTGCCAGCAGGCAGACAGGGAGCAATCAGCCCCAGCATTTT. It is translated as CASRQTGSNQPQHF.

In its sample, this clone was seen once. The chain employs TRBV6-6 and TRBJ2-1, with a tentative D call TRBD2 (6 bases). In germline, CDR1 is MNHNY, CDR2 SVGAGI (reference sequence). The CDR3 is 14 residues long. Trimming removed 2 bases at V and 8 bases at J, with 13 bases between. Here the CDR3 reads CASSYGGIMYEQFF. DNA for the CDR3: TGTGCCAGCAGTTACGGCGGGATTATGTATGAGCAGTTCTTC.

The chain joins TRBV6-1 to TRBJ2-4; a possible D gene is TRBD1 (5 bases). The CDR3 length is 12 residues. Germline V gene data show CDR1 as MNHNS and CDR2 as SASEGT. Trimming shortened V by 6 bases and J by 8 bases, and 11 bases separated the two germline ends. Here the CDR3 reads CASSDRRDIQYF. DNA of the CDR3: TGTGCCAGCAGCGACAGACGCGACATTCAGTACTTC.

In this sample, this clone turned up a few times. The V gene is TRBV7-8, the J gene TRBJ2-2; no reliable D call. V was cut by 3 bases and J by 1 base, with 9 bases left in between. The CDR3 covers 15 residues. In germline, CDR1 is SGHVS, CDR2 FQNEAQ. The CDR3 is CASSLVGLNTGELFF. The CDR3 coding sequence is TGTGCCAGCAGCTTGGTGGGCTTGAACACCGGGGAGCTGTTTTTT.